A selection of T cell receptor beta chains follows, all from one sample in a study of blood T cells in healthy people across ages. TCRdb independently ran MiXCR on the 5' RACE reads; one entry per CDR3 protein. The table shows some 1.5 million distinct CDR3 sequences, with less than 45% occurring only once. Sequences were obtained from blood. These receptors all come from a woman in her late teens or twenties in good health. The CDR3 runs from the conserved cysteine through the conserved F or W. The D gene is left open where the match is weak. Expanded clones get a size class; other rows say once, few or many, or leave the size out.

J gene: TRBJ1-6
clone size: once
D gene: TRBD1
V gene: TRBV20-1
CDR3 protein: CSATKRDRVNSPLHF
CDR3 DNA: TGCAGTGCTACAAAGAGGGACAGGGTTAATTCACCCCTCCACTTT

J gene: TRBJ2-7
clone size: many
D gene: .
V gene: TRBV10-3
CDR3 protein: CAISDSSKGEQYF
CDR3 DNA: TGTGCCATCAGTGATTCTAGCAAGGGCGAGCAGTACTTC

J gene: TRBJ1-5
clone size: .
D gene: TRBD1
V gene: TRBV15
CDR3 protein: CATSRFSGTGFDQPQHF
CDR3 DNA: TGTGCCACCAGCAGGTTCTCCGGGACAGGGTTCGATCAGCCCCAGCATTTT

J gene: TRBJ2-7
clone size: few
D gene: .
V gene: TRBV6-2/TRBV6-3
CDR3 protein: CASSYSLSEQYF
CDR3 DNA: TGTGCCAGCAGTTACTCGCTGAGCGAGCAGTACTTC

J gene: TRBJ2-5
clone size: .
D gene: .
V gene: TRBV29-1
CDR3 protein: CSVKQYNEQYF
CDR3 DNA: TGCAGCGTTAAACAGTACAATGAGCAGTACTTC

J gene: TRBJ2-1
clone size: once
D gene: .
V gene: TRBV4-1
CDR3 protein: CASSQLIAPSVQGKSYEQFF
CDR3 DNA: TGCGCCAGCAGCCAATTAATCGCCCCGTCGGTCCAGGGGAAATCCTACGAGCAGTTCTTC

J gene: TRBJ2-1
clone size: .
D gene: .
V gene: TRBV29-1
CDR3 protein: CSVRYSYNEQFF
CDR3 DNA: TGCAGCGTTAGATACAGCTACAATGAGCAGTTCTTC

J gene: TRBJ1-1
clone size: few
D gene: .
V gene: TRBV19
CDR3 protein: CATRDGSASAEAFF
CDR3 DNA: TGTGCCACCCGCGACGGATCTGCGAGCGCTGAAGCTTTCTTT

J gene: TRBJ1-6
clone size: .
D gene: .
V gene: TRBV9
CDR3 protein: CASSVAGRNSPLHF
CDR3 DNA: TGTGCCAGCAGCGTAGCAGGGAGGAATTCACCCCTCCACTTT

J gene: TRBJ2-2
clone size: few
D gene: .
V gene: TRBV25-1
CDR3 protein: CASSESATDTGELFF
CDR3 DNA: TGTGCCAGCAGTGAATCTGCCACGGACACCGGGGAGCTGTTTTTT

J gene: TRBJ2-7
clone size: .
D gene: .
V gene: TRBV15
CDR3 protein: CATRRASAYSYEQYF
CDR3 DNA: TGTGCCACCAGACGAGCTAGCGCCTACTCCTACGAGCAGTACTTC

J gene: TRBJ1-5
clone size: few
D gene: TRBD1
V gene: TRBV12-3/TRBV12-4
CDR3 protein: CASSTAQGVGWPQHF
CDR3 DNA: TGTGCCAGCAGTACGGCACAGGGGGTGGGTTGGCCCCAGCATTTT

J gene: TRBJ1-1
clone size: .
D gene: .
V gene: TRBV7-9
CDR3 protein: CASSSQAGDNTEAFF
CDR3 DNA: TGTGCCAGCAGCTCTCAGGCTGGGGATAACACTGAAGCTTTCTTT

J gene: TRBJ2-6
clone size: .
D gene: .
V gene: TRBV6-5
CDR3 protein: CASSYYPPHNIGANVLTF
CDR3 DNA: TGTGCCAGCAGTTACTACCCCCCTCACAATATTGGGGCCAACGTCCTGACTTTC

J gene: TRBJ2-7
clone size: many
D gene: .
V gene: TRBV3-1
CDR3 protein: CASSQNLDSSRYF
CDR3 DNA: TGTGCCAGCAGCCAAAATCTGGACAGCAGCAGGTACTTC

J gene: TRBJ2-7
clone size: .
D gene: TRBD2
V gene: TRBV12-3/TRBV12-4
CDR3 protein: CASIPGGGRLVDEQYF
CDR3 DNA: TGTGCCAGCATCCCCGGGGGGGGCAGGTTAGTCGATGAGCAGTACTTC

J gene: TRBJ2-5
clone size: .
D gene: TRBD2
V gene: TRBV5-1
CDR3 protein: CASSPAGGRETQYF
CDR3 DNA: TGCGCCAGCAGCCCGGCGGGGGGGAGAGAGACCCAGTACTTC

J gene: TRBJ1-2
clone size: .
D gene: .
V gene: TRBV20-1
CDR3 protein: CGAASRRDYGYTF
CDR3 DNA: TGCGGTGCCGCATCACGTCGGGACTATGGCTACACCTTC

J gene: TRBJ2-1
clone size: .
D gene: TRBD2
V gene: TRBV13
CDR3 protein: CASSSLPPGLANDNEQFF
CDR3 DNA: TGTGCCAGCAGCTCGCTACCTCCGGGACTAGCGAACGACAATGAGCAGTTCTTC

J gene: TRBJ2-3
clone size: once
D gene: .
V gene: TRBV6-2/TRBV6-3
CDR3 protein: CASSYQGQFTDTQYF
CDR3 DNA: TGTGCCAGCAGTTACCAGGGACAATTCACAGATACGCAGTATTTT

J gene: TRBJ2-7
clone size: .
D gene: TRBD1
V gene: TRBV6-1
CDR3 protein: CASSVQGWIDEQYF
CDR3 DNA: TGTGCCAGCAGTGTACAGGGGTGGATAGACGAGCAGTACTTC

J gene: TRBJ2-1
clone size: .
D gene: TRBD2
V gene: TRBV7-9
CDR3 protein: CASSSSGRGSEQFF
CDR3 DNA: TGTGCCAGCAGTTCTAGCGGGAGAGGCAGTGAGCAGTTCTTC

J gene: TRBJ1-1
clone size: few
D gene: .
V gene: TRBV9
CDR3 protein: CASSVAGGRAFF
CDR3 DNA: TGTGCCAGCAGCGTAGCCGGGGGGCGGGCTTTCTTT

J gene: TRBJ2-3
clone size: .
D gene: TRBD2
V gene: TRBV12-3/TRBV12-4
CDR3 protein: CASGESGGTDTQYF
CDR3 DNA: TGTGCCAGCGGGGAGAGCGGGGGAACAGATACGCAGTATTTT

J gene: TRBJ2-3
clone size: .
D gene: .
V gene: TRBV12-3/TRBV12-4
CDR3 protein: CASSSRGVDTDTQYF
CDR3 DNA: TGTGCCAGCAGTTCTAGGGGGGTGGATACAGATACGCAGTATTTT

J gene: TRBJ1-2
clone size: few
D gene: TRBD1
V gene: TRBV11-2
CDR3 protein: CASSLMGRTGGSYGYTF
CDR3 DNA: TGTGCCAGCAGCTTAATGGGACGGACAGGGGGATCCTATGGCTACACCTTC

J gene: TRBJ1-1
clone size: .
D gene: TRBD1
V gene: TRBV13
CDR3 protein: CASSWGTGPVTEAFF
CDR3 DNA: TGTGCCAGCAGCTGGGGGACAGGGCCGGTAACTGAAGCTTTCTTT

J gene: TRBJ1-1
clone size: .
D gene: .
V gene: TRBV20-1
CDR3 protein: CSARDSANTEAFF
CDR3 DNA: TGCAGTGCTAGAGATTCAGCAAACACTGAAGCTTTCTTT

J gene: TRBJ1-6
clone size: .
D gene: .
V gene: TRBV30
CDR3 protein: CACGQYNSPLHF
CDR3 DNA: TGTGCCTGTGGACAATATAATTCACCCCTCCACTTT

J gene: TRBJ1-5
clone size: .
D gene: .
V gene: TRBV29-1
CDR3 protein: CSAKNSNQPQHF
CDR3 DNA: TGCAGCGCTAAAAATAGCAATCAGCCCCAGCATTTT

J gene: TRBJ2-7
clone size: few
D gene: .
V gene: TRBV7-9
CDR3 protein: CASSLAVSHYEQYF
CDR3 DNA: TGTGCCAGCAGCTTAGCGGTCTCGCACTACGAGCAGTACTTC

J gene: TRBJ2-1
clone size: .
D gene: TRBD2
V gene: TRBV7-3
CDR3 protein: CASSPPRTSGFRDYNEQFF
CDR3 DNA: TGTGCCAGCAGCCCCCCGAGGACTAGCGGGTTTCGGGACTACAATGAGCAGTTCTTC

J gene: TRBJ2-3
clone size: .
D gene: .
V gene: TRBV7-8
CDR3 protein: CASSFLGGHTDTQYF
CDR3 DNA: TGTGCCAGCAGCTTCCTAGGGGGGCACACAGATACGCAGTATTTT

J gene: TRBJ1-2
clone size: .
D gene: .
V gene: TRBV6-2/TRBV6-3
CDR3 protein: CASSYSPQDFSYGYTF
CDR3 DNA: TGTGCCAGCAGTTACTCTCCACAGGATTTCAGTTATGGCTACACCTTC

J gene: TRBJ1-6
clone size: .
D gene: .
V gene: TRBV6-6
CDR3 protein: CASSYMSGEIVDSPLHF
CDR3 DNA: TGTGCCAGCAGTTACATGTCAGGGGAAATAGTGGATTCACCCCTCCACTTT

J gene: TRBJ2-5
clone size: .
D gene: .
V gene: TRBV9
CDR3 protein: CASSVGTIAEQYF
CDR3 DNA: TGTGCCAGCAGCGTAGGGACAATTGCTGAGCAGTACTTC

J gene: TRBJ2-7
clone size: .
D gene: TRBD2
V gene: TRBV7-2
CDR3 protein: CASSLDGGSVEQYF
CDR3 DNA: TGTGCCAGCAGCTTAGACGGCGGGAGTGTCGAGCAGTACTTC

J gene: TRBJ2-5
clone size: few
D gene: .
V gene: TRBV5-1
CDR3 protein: CASSFPLASEQYF
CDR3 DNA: TGCGCCAGCAGCTTCCCGCTAGCCTCTGAGCAGTACTTC

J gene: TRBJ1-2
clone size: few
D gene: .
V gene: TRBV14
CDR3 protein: CASSQDWRGYTF
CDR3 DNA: TGTGCCAGCAGCCAAGATTGGAGAGGCTACACCTTC

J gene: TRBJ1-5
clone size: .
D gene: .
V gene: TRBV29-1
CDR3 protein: CSVGGVSNQPQHF
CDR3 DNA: TGCAGCGTTGGGGGCGTTAGCAATCAGCCCCAGCATTTT

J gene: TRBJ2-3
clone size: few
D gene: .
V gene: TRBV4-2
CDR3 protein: CASSQGPAEGDTQYF
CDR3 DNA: TGTGCCAGCAGCCAAGGGCCCGCGGAGGGGGATACGCAGTATTTT

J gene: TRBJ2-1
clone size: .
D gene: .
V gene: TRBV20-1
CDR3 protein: CSASGVRNEQFF
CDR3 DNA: TGCAGTGCTAGCGGGGTCAGAAATGAGCAGTTCTTC

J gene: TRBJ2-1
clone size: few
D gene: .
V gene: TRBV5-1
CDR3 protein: CASSLGWYNEQFF
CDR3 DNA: TGCGCCAGCAGCTTGGGGTGGTACAATGAGCAGTTCTTC

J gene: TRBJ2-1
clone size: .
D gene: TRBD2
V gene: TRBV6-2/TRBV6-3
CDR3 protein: CASRLAGTTYKEQFF
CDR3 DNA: TGTGCCAGCAGGCTAGCGGGAACAACCTACAAGGAGCAGTTCTTC

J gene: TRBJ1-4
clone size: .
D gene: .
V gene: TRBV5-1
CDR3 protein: CAGSLGNGVNEKLFF
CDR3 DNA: TGCGCCGGCAGCTTGGGAAACGGAGTTAATGAAAAACTGTTTTTT

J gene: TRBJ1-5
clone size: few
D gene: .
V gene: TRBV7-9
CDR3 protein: CASSLGGRGANQPQHF
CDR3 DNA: TGTGCCAGCAGCTTAGGGGGAAGAGGCGCGAATCAGCCCCAGCATTTT

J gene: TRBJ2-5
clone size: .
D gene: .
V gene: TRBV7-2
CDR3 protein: CASSSFRTQYF
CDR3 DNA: TGTGCCAGCAGCTCCTTCAGGACCCAGTACTTC

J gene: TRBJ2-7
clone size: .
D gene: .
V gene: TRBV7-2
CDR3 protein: CASSLLRISYEQYF
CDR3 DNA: TGTGCCAGCAGCCTCCTCCGTATCTCCTACGAGCAGTACTTC

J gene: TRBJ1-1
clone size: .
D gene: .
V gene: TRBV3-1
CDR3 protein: CASSPIIGGTEAFF
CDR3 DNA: TGTGCCAGCAGCCCGATTATCGGGGGAACTGAAGCTTTCTTT

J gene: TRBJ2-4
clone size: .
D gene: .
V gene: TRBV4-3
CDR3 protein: CASSDYGSGHNEQYF
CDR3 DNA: TGCGCCAGCAGCGATTACGGGAGTGGACACAATGAGCAGTACTTC

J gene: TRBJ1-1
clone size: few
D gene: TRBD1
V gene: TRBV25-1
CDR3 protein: CASSDENRGHTEAFF
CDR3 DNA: TGTGCAAGCAGTGATGAGAACAGGGGGCATACTGAAGCTTTCTTT

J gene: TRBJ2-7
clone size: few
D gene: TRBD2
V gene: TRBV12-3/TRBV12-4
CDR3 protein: CASSFLAGVDNEQYF
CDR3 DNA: TGTGCCAGCAGTTTTTTAGCGGGAGTCGACAATGAGCAGTACTTC

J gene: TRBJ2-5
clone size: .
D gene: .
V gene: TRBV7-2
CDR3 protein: CAGSLRRVVGETQYF
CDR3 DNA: TGTGCCGGCAGCTTACGCAGGGTTGTAGGAGAGACCCAGTACTTC